The T cell receptor (beta chain) described here comes from a study of cytomegalovirus exposure and HLA in healthy donors. Study-level findings and limits: Previously analyzed data showed that most TCR beta V segments were productive at a frequency of about 90% or about 30%. It emerged from a later analysis that several of the most significant clusters appeared to be linked to common viral pathogens. Some highly shared sequence variants likely arose as a pipeline artifact.

The CDR3 extends over 15 amino acids. CDR1 is SGHTA, CDR2 FQGTGA, per germline. Germline trimming cut 4 bases from V and 5 bases from J; bases unmatched to any gene: 8. It was with 60 Vbeta and 13 Jbeta primers that the PCR ran. The data were produced by immunoSEQ multiplex PCR, yet TCRdb's version contains in-frame clones alone and is incomplete. The sample holds about 160,000 clones, around 68% seen once. The donors gave bone marrow, and they were healthy. Details on this clone: The target antigen is unknown.

The sample was PBMCs. This sequence was found in a man aged 50 to 59 in good health and CMV-seronegative. This chain uses TRBV7-3 with TRBJ2-3; 8 nucleotides align to TRBD1. The CDR3 sequence: CASSSTGDRLDTQYF. The CDR3 DNA sequence: TGTGCCAGCAGCTCGACAGGGGACCGGTTAGATACGCAGTATTTT.